The TCR beta chain described here comes from a study of blood T cell repertoires in COVID-19. About the study: Samples representing acute and convalescent COVID-19 were sourced from the United States, Italy and Spain.

The CDR3 runs 13 residues. Germline-derived CDR1 and CDR2 are ENHRY and SYGVKD. The junction had 2 bases not matched to a gene; V was cut back by 3 bases and J by 7 bases. Generated by immunoSEQ multiplex PCR, the TCRdb table keeps only in-frame clones and is missing some. The sample includes some 110,000 clones, over 65% of them seen just once. The source material was peripheral blood. The V call is TRBV10-3, the J call TRBJ1-4, with 7 bases identical to TRBD1. The receptor comes from a man aged 80 or over with COVID-19, enrolled during active disease. CDR3 nucleotides: TGTGCCATCAGTGAAACAGGGGCTGAAAAACTGTTTTTT. The encoded protein is CAISETGAEKLFF.